This T cell receptor beta chain was captured in a study of radiation and T cells in renal cell carcinoma. Regarding time point: blood 4 weeks post-SBRT, at nephrectomy. Treatment denoted: 15 Gy SBRT to primary tumor, nephrectomy 4 weeks later. Nephrectomy followed 15 Gy stereotactic body radiation by 4 weeks. Serial blood draws occurred at baseline and 2 and 4 weeks post-SBRT. The tumor was a clear cell renal cell carcinoma. Comment on this clone: The antigen is unknown.

This CDR3 is built from 16 residues. Trimming took 5 bases from V and 2 from J, leaving 18 bases between them. Looked up from germline, CDR1 is SGHVS and CDR2 is FQNEAQ. Produced via immunoSEQ multiplex PCR; TCRdb's table is partial and in-frame only. Of about 43,000 clones detected, about 82% appear once; the ten largest clones hold 27%. General observations from the study: Baseline intratumoral clonotype presence is unknown without pretreatment biopsies.

This receptor was obtained from a woman in her seventies with renal cell carcinoma. The material was blood, obtained from a patient whose treatment included radiotherapy and nephrectomy. This chain links TRBV7-8 with TRBJ1-1, with a possible D match to TRBD1 (5 bases). In DNA, the CDR3 is TGTGCCAGCAGCCTACGGACGGGGGACTTAAACACTGAAGCTTTCTTT. Residues: CASSLRTGDLNTEAFF.